This entry describes one T cell receptor beta chain. The antigen remains unidentified. This sample is part of a study of T cells after posttransplantation cyclophosphamide. Study-level points and caveats: After PTCy, TRB diversity resembled that of CNI/methotrexate controls. Skin or GI-infiltrating T cells shared few TRB sequences with blood. Later blood repertoires were often dominated by clones from the donor CD8+ memory compartment.

The method was immunoSEQ multiplex PCR; TCRdb's version includes in-frame clones alone and lacks a portion of them. This table holds approximately 23,000 clones, 86% found once. Germline V gene sequence: CDR1 SGDLS, CDR2 YYNGEE. CDR3 size: 16 residues. Trimming removed 0 bases at V and 5 bases at J, with 16 bases between. The chain employs TRBV9 and TRBJ2-3; a weak D match, TRBD2 (7 bases). The sequenced material came from PBMCs. This clonotype was sampled from a woman aged 55-70 years with a blood cancer, CMV-positive, and with a related stem cell donor. The CDR3 region is CASSVATRGGGDTQYF. The CDR3, as DNA: TGTGCCAGCAGCGTAGCTACGAGGGGGGGAGGAGATACGCAGTATTTT.